The rows below give T cell receptor beta chains drawn from one sample of a study of blood T cell repertoires in COVID-19. Measured with immunoSEQ multiplex PCR; TCRdb has only the in-frame clones, and not every one. Altogether 150,000 to 200,000 clones are present, over 85% being singletons, with the ten largest covering roughly 1.9%. The sequenced sample consisted of peripheral blood. All receptors come from a woman aged 60 to 75 with COVID-19, enrolled during active disease. Both conserved end residues are trimmed from each CDR3. The order of the fields is V gene, D gene, J gene, CDR3 protein. The D gene is left open where the match is weak.

V gene: TRBV9
D gene: TRBD1
J gene: TRBJ1-2
CDR3 protein: ASSNGQGAYGYT

V gene: TRBV19
D gene: TRBD1
J gene: TRBJ1-5
CDR3 protein: ASIQGGQGRQPQH

V gene: TRBV7-2
D gene: -
J gene: TRBJ2-1
CDR3 protein: ASSLAAGAFSNEQF

V gene: TRBV6-5
D gene: -
J gene: TRBJ2-1
CDR3 protein: ASSVYGGRNEQF

V gene: TRBV6-5
D gene: -
J gene: TRBJ1-4
CDR3 protein: ASSPRPNEKLF

V gene: TRBV5-4
D gene: TRBD2
J gene: TRBJ2-5
CDR3 protein: ASSGGLAGRETQY

V gene: TRBV2
D gene: TRBD1
J gene: TRBJ1-3
CDR3 protein: ASRGDRGNTIY

V gene: TRBV18
D gene: -
J gene: TRBJ1-1
CDR3 protein: ASSPSDTEAF

V gene: TRBV19
D gene: -
J gene: TRBJ1-2
CDR3 protein: ASSIGQSYGYT

V gene: TRBV4-1
D gene: TRBD1
J gene: TRBJ2-2
CDR3 protein: ASSQRGTGYTGELF

V gene: TRBV6-2/TRBV6-3
D gene: -
J gene: TRBJ1-6
CDR3 protein: ASSYSSNSPLH

V gene: TRBV3-1/TRBV3-2
D gene: TRBD2
J gene: TRBJ2-3
CDR3 protein: ASSPRTSGTSTDTQY

V gene: TRBV5-1
D gene: -
J gene: TRBJ1-1
CDR3 protein: ASSRGGITEAF

V gene: TRBV19
D gene: TRBD1
J gene: TRBJ1-6
CDR3 protein: ASSTRTGAYNSPLH

V gene: TRBV20-1
D gene: -
J gene: TRBJ1-5
CDR3 protein: SASRSGGGNQPQH

V gene: TRBV5-1
D gene: -
J gene: TRBJ1-1
CDR3 protein: ASSLAGSEAF

V gene: TRBV19
D gene: -
J gene: TRBJ1-1
CDR3 protein: ASKLQGLGTEAF

V gene: TRBV10-2
D gene: TRBD1
J gene: TRBJ1-4
CDR3 protein: ASSGGQSTNEKLF

V gene: TRBV3-1/TRBV3-2
D gene: TRBD2
J gene: TRBJ2-5
CDR3 protein: ASSQDETSDQETQY

V gene: TRBV4-3
D gene: TRBD1
J gene: TRBJ2-3
CDR3 protein: ASSQDLGTGRATDTQY

V gene: TRBV11-2
D gene: -
J gene: TRBJ1-2
CDR3 protein: ASSLGQLLSRDSYT

V gene: TRBV6-1
D gene: TRBD1
J gene: TRBJ1-4
CDR3 protein: ASSAGGGLTGVGEKLF

V gene: TRBV6-2/TRBV6-3
D gene: TRBD1
J gene: TRBJ1-5
CDR3 protein: ASSVGQGWHQPQH

V gene: TRBV18
D gene: TRBD1
J gene: TRBJ1-1
CDR3 protein: ASSPYGQGGTEAF

V gene: TRBV5-6
D gene: -
J gene: TRBJ1-5
CDR3 protein: ASSWRGTSNQPQH

V gene: TRBV19
D gene: TRBD1
J gene: TRBJ1-3
CDR3 protein: ASIAGGIGNTIY

V gene: TRBV6-4
D gene: TRBD1
J gene: TRBJ2-2
CDR3 protein: ASRLSGTGNTGELF

V gene: TRBV3-1/TRBV3-2
D gene: -
J gene: TRBJ1-1
CDR3 protein: ASSQVRNTEAF

V gene: TRBV28
D gene: TRBD2
J gene: TRBJ2-7
CDR3 protein: ASRAGGAYEQY

V gene: TRBV2
D gene: -
J gene: TRBJ2-4
CDR3 protein: ASSEAEGLVNIQY

V gene: TRBV6-1
D gene: TRBD2
J gene: TRBJ2-3
CDR3 protein: ASSEWEAGEGTDTQY

V gene: TRBV28
D gene: -
J gene: TRBJ1-3
CDR3 protein: ASSPVAPVSGNTIY

V gene: TRBV27
D gene: -
J gene: TRBJ2-2
CDR3 protein: ATAEGFATGELF

V gene: TRBV5-1
D gene: -
J gene: TRBJ2-7
CDR3 protein: ASSERGPSYEQY

V gene: TRBV5-1
D gene: -
J gene: TRBJ1-1
CDR3 protein: ASSLGVDTEAF

V gene: TRBV6-2/TRBV6-3
D gene: -
J gene: TRBJ1-3
CDR3 protein: ASSKWTDLPSGNTIY